This T cell receptor beta chain emerged from a study of response to subunit inactivated influenza vaccine. Points from the study as a whole: New T cells are recruited in small numbers by each seasonal influenza vaccination, according to the authors' suggestion.

A single record per CDR3 protein comes from TCRdb applying MiXCR to the RT-PCR reads. The data show about 480,000 distinct CDR3 sequences, 25% seen once. V dropped 1 base and J dropped 6 bases, with 14 bases sitting between them. Germline CDR1 SGHRS, CDR2 YFSETQ. There are 14 residues in the CDR3. This clonotype was recorded a few times. Its antigen is not identified. The sequenced sample was CD4+ T cells sorted from PBMCs, obtained more than 4 days after vaccination. The chain couples TRBV5-1 to TRBJ2-7; a possible D gene is TRBD2 (5 bases). The receptor was derived from a man between 45 and 60 years old who received an inactivated influenza vaccine. CDR3 loop: CASSLPQVGSEQYF. CDR3 DNA: TGCGCCAGCAGCTTGCCCCAGGTGGGGAGCGAGCAGTACTTC.